The clone carrying this T cell receptor beta chain was seen only once. This sample is part of a study of cytomegalovirus exposure and HLA in healthy donors. The PCR made use of 60 Vbeta and 13 Jbeta primers. Produced via immunoSEQ multiplex PCR; TCRdb's table is partial and in-frame only. The sample records about 120,000 clones, around 68% being singletons. The CDR3 covers 16 residues. Germline CDR1 and CDR2: WSHSY and SAAADI. V gave up 0 bases and J gave up 1 base, with 10 bases separating them. The clonotype comes from a woman aged 45-59 years in good health and CMV-seropositive. The specimen sequenced was PBMCs. V is TRBV10-2 and J is TRBJ1-5; TRBD1 might be the D (5 bases). The CDR3 nucleotides are TGCGCCAGCAGTGAGTCCCGTGGGGGGAGCAATCAGCCCCAGCATTTT. Protein: CASSESRGGSNQPQHF.